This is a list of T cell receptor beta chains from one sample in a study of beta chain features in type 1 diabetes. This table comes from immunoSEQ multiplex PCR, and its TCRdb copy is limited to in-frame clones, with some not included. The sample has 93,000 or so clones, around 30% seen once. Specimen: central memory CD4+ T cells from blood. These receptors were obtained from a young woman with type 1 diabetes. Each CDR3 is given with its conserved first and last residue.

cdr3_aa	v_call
CASSAGVNHLTDTQYF	TRBV11-2
CASRENNEQFF	TRBV2
CASSLKFNSGANVLTF	TRBV7-3
CASSSGLAGAETQYF	TRBV7-9
CASSQVLRRDNEKLFF	TRBV4-1
CASSLIGGPQHF	TRBV7-9
CAITEGAVTEAFF	TRBV10-3
CASSLIGQSNQPQHF	TRBV28
CASSRGPGELYEQYF	TRBV9
CASSPRTGWGTEAFF	TRBV19
CASSPGQTTDTQYF	TRBV2
CAWSLPTVGAETQYF	TRBV30
CASSTFNQPQHF	TRBV19
CASTDNRAGFYEQYF	TRBV6-5
CATPKQQMNTEAFF	TRBV6-1
CASRRAGQGNQPQHF	TRBV6-5
CASSLDRGTNEKLFF	TRBV5-1
CASSLGQGAGGEKLFF	TRBV5-4
CAWSVRVQGKTNEKLFF	TRBV30
CAWTPGTRSGETQYF	TRBV30
CSARGSGSSYNEQFF	TRBV29-1
CASSQDYQGRQRETQYF	TRBV4-3
CASLVYGGGAAGQFF	TRBV28
CASGTGRETQYF	TRBV15
CASSGQGRRTEAFF	TRBV28
CASSARTANYGYTF	TRBV19
CASTGRGILGTDTQYF	TRBV19
CASSLVPVNYGYTF	TRBV7-2
CASSLTSFNEQFF	TRBV4-3
CASSLYGKNTEAFF	TRBV28
CASGRESSYEQYF	TRBV27
CASSIVGTGVRNEQFF	TRBV19
CASSLSSSTYNEQFF	TRBV27
CSVESYGSSYEQYF	TRBV29-1
CAWSVKRGSYEQYF	TRBV30
CASSLGRGGYGYTF	TRBV28
CASRHSGSVSYEQYF	TRBV28
CASSLAGTSGSYEQYF	TRBV27
CASSGPGTRTDTQYF	TRBV19
CASSLAGLGGYTF	TRBV7-2
CASSPQGGLFPGELFF	TRBV7-2
CATSSGRKTDTQYF	TRBV15
CASKGDTEAFF	TRBV2
CASSLSSNTEAFF	TRBV28
CASSGMFAGPSYEQYF	TRBV5-1
CASTSSGGYTIYF	TRBV7-9
CASSQRGTHNEQFF	TRBV4-1
CAWSPTLRGEQFF	TRBV30
CASSSAQGTLLYGYTF	TRBV28
CATSSTRQLLNEKLFF	TRBV15
CASSQGGTGRENQPQHF	TRBV4-1